This T cell receptor beta chain is drawn from a study of a mutant IDH1 vaccine in newly diagnosed glioma. Across the whole study: The sex distribution of treated patients was around 60% male and around 38% female, with a mean age of around 40 years.

In its sample, this clone was seen once. The antigen is not known. Whole-study findings and limits: The occurrence of vaccine-induced immune responses was seen in 90% to 95% of patients.

TCRdb keeps only in-frame clones here, not all; method: immunoSEQ multiplex PCR. The data contain about 88,000 clones, roughly 80% of them singletons. Time point reported: baseline, week 1 (first vaccination visit). As for treatment: pre-vaccination baseline after standard-of-care therapy. Newly diagnosed WHO grade 3 or 4 IDH1-mutant, ATRX-lost astrocytomas were identified in the donors. The source was PBMCs, collected from a glioma patient treated with radiotherapy, temozolomide or both. The TCR originated in a man aged 35-49 years with glioma. Some clones in this sample may be carry-over from other donors' samples.

The CDR3 here is CASGQGIGNEKLFF. CDR3 DNA sequence: TGCGCCAGCGGCCAGGGTATTGGTAATGAAAAACTGTTTTTT. The V call is TRBV5-1, the J call TRBJ1-4; possible D gene TRBD1, 5 bases. With 7 bases removed from V and 4 bases from J, the gap between germline ends came to 14 bases. CDR3 length equals 14 residues. Germline values: CDR1 SGHRS, CDR2 YFSETQ. The full variable domain, completed using reference TRBV5-1 and TRBJ1-4, is KAGVTQTPRYLIKTRGQQVTLSCSPISGHRSVSWYQQTPGQGLQFLFEYFSETQRNKGNFPGRFSGRQFSNSRSEMNVSTLELGDSALYLCASGQGIGNEKLFFGSGTQLSVL.